The 20 T cell receptor beta chains below all came from one sample that was sequenced in a study of blood T cell repertoires in COVID-19. The method was immunoSEQ multiplex PCR; TCRdb's version includes in-frame clones alone and lacks a portion of them. The sample has some 120,000 clones; roughly 83% are singletons. What was sequenced was peripheral blood. These receptors all stem from a woman in her 50s with acute or convalescent COVID-19.

Of note for this clone: The same CDR3 can be traced to other DNA sequences in this sample. The V call is TRBV5-1, the J call TRBJ2-7; 8 bases map to TRBD1. CDR3 length: 14 amino acids. The germline V gene encodes CDR1 SGHRS and CDR2 YFSETQ. Trimming cost V 0 bases and J 6 bases; bases outside gene matches: 5. CDR3 DNA: TGCGCCAGCAGCTTGGATGGACAGGGAAGCGAGCAGTACTTC. Encoded protein: CASSLDGQGSEQYF.

This chain links TRBV5-5 with TRBJ1-4; maybe TRBD1 (5 bases). V was trimmed by 0 bases and J by 0 bases, leaving 9 bases between them. This CDR3 region has 16 residues. The germline gives CDR1 SGHKS, CDR2 YYEKEE (reference sequence). This CDR3 is CASSLGLQATNEKLFF. Here the CDR3 DNA reads TGTGCCAGCAGCTTGGGCCTACAGGCAACTAATGAAAAACTGTTTTTT.

The chain uses TRBV27 and TRBJ1-6; 8 bases fit TRBD1. The CDR3 extends over 15 amino acids. The V gene end was trimmed by 9 bases and the J gene end by 4 bases; junction bases not matched to a gene: 8. From germline, CDR1 is MNHEY and CDR2 SMNVEV (reference sequence). The CDR3 here is CASTSGGAYNSPLHF. The CDR3 nucleotides read TGTGCCAGTACTTCAGGGGGCGCATATAATTCACCCCTCCACTTT.

This clone was observed many times. The chain combines TRBV7-9 with TRBJ1-2; D call uncertain. The CDR3 consists of 13 residues. Trimming pared 2 bases from V and 5 bases from J, leaving 9 bases between. CDR1 and CDR2 from the germline V gene are SEHNR and FQNEAQ (reference sequence). The CDR3 loop is CASSLYDIYGYTF. The CDR3 nucleotides read TGTGCCAGCAGCTTATACGACATTTATGGCTACACCTTC.

V and J are TRBV5-4 and TRBJ2-7; 8 bases align to TRBD1. From germline, CDR1 is SGHNT and CDR2 YYREEE (reference sequence). V lost 4 bases to trimming and J lost 3 bases; unmatched junction nucleotides: 6. This CDR3 has 14 residues. The CDR3 spells CASSGQGVSYEQYF. For the CDR3, the DNA is TGTGCCAGCAGCGGACAGGGTGTAAGCTACGAGCAGTACTTC.

This chain connects TRBV7-2 to TRBJ1-2; D is perhaps TRBD1 (6 bases). CDR3 length equals 13 residues. V gave up 3 bases and J gave up 8 bases, with 13 bases separating them. Germline-derived CDR1 and CDR2 are SGHTA and FQGNSA. The CDR3 bases are TGTGCCAGCAGCTTTGATTACAGGGACGGCTACACCTTC. This sequence encodes CASSFDYRDGYTF.

The rearrangement joins TRBV5-6 to TRBJ1-1; D ambiguous. This CDR3 is 15 amino acids long. The germline CDR1 and CDR2 sequences are SGHDT and YYEEEE. V lost 0 bases, J lost 0 bases, and 9 bases lay in between. Written as DNA, the CDR3 is TGTGCCAGCAGCTTGGTTGGTAGATTGAACACTGAAGCTTTCTTT. Protein sequence: CASSLVGRLNTEAFF.

There are a few counts of this clone. The V gene is TRBV10-2, the J gene TRBJ2-2; 12 nucleotides match TRBD2. Unmatched junction bases numbered 3, after V lost 6 bases and J lost 7 bases. Per germline, CDR1 WSHSY and CDR2 SAAADI. The CDR3 has 14 residues. CDR3 sequence reads: CASRTSGGNGELFF. The CDR3 DNA reads TGCGCCAGCAGAACTAGCGGGGGGAACGGGGAGCTGTTTTTT.

This clone was observed a single time. The chain has TRBV5-1 and TRBJ1-4; 8 nucleotides match TRBD1. The CDR3 extends over 13 amino acids. With V trimmed by 5 bases and J by 8 bases, 5 bases remained unmatched. The germline CDR1 and CDR2 sequences are SGHRS and YFSETQ. The CDR3 protein is CASRTGENEKLFF. The CDR3 DNA follows: TGCGCCAGCAGGACAGGGGAAAACGAAAAACTGTTTTTT.

The genes are TRBV5-1 and TRBJ1-2; D is possibly TRBD1 (6 bases). Germline V gives CDR1 SGHRS, CDR2 YFSETQ. V gave up 4 bases and J gave up 3 bases, with 10 bases separating them. The CDR3 sequence is 13 residues long. CDR3 DNA: TGCGCCAGCAGCGTGAGACAGGACTATGGCTACACCTTC. The encoded protein is CASSVRQDYGYTF.

This clone was found a few times. The V and J genes are TRBV25-1 and TRBJ1-2; TRBD1 matches 11 bases. The germline gives CDR1 MGHDK, CDR2 SYGVNS. There are 14 residues in the CDR3. With V trimmed by 7 bases and J by 8 bases, 9 bases remained unmatched. CDR3 DNA: TGTGCCAGCACCTACGGACAGGGGGCAGGGGGCTACACCTTC. This translates into CASTYGQGAGGYTF.

The V call is TRBV13, the J call TRBJ2-1; TRBD2 matches at 15 bases. This CDR3 has 19 amino acids. Looked up from germline, CDR1 is PRHDT and CDR2 is FYEKMQ (reference sequence). V lost 2 bases and J lost 4; bases outside the gene matches: 9. CDR3 DNA sequence: TGTGCCAGCAGCTTACCAGGACTAGCGGGGGGGCCGGGATACAATGAGCAGTTCTTC. Translation: CASSLPGLAGGPGYNEQFF.

A single count supports this clone. V is TRBV27 and J is TRBJ1-4; 9 bases map to TRBD1. The CDR3 runs 17 residues. Germline-derived CDR1 and CDR2 are MNHEY and SMNVEV (reference sequence). Losses at the gene ends were 6 bases for V and 2 bases for J; bases not matched to a gene: 10. The CDR3 loop is CASRDPGQGGTNEKLFF. The CDR3 DNA reads as TGTGCCAGCAGAGACCCGGGACAGGGAGGGACTAATGAAAAACTGTTTTTT. The full variable domain, with the rest looked up from reference TRBV27 and TRBJ1-4, is EAQVTQNPRYLITVTGKKLTVTCSQNMNHEYMSWYRQDPGLGLRQIYYSMNVEVTDKGDVPEGYKVSRKEKRNFPLILESPSPNQTSLYFCASRDPGQGGTNEKLFFGSGTQLSVL.

CDR3 residues: CASSGGRRGGQSPLHF. DNA for the CDR3: TGTGCCAGCAGTGGCGGGCGTAGGGGAGGGCAATCACCCCTCCACTTT. This sequence joins TRBV6-1 and TRBJ1-6, with a possible D match to TRBD1 (5 bases). This CDR3 region has 16 residues. The germline V gene has CDR1 MNHNS and CDR2 SASEGT. Trimming removed 4 bases at V and 10 bases at J, with 20 bases between.

This chain links TRBV7-9 with TRBJ1-1, with TRBD1 as a possible D gene (6 bases). The CDR3 covers 13 residues. Germline assignment: CDR1 SEHNR and CDR2 FQNEAQ (reference sequence). Trimming removed 5 bases at V and 5 bases at J, with 12 bases between. Written as DNA, the CDR3 is TGTGCCAGCAGCCTACCTACAGGGACTGAAGCTTTCTTT. Protein: CASSLPTGTEAFF.

The chain recombines TRBV5-1 with TRBJ2-2, with 9 positions matching TRBD1. The CDR3 runs to 16 residues. V dropped 0 bases and J dropped 6; count of bases not matched to a gene: 6. Per germline, CDR1 SGHRS and CDR2 YFSETQ. The CDR3 loop reads CASSLAGQGISGELFF. For the CDR3, the DNA is TGCGCCAGCAGCTTGGCGGGACAGGGTATCTCCGGGGAGCTGTTTTTT.

This clone has only one observation. The chain recombines TRBV2 with TRBJ2-3, with 9 bases aligning to TRBD1. The CDR3 covers 11 residues. With V trimmed by 9 bases and J by 8 bases, 3 bases remained unmatched. Germline-derived CDR1 and CDR2 are SNHLY and FYNNEI. The CDR3 nucleotides read TGTGCCAGTGGGACAGGGAGTACGCAGTATTTT. This translates into CASGTGSTQYF. Full variable domain (missing parts from reference TRBV2 and TRBJ2-3): EPEVTQTPSHQVTQMGQEVILRCVPISNHLYFYWYRQILGQKVEFLVSFYNNEISEKSEIFDDQFSVERPDGSNFTLKIRSTKLEDSAMYFCASGTGSTQYFGPGTRLTVL.

The rearrangement links TRBV5-1 to TRBJ2-3; 8 nucleotides match TRBD2. CDR1 and CDR2 (germline): SGHRS, YFSETQ. V lost 3 bases and J lost 6; bases outside the gene matches: 15. The CDR3 consists of 17 residues. Here the CDR3 reads CASSSEGLAKFTDTQYF. The CDR3 nucleotides are TGCGCCAGCAGCTCCGAAGGACTAGCAAAATTCACGGATACGCAGTATTTT.

The chain couples TRBV27 to TRBJ1-1, with 7 positions matching TRBD1. The germline CDR1 and CDR2 sequences are MNHEY and SMNVEV (reference sequence). The V gene end was trimmed by 4 bases and the J gene end by 0 bases; junction bases not matched to a gene: 2. The CDR3 is 14 residues long. CDR3 region: CASSSRGVNTEAFF. The CDR3 DNA follows: TGTGCCAGCAGTTCCAGGGGGGTGAACACTGAAGCTTTCTTT.

The CDR3 is CASTRTGQGNSPLHF. DNA of the CDR3: TGTGCCAGTACGAGAACGGGACAGGGCAATTCACCCCTCCACTTT. The gene calls are TRBV19 and TRBJ1-6; TRBD1 matches at 9 bases. Germline CDR1 reads LNHDA; CDR2 reads SQIVND (reference sequence). V was clipped by 7 bases and J by 7 bases; unmatched bases: 8. The length of the CDR3 is 15 residues.